The 20 T cell receptor beta chains given below trace back to one sample, sequenced in a study of cytomegalovirus exposure and HLA in healthy donors. Sequencing was performed with immunoSEQ multiplex PCR; in TCRdb, only in-frame clones are kept and a portion is missing. The sample shows 120,000 or so clones, around 90% of them seen only once. Material: PBMCs. The receptor source for this set is a woman between 18 and 29 years old in good health and CMV-seronegative.

This clone was observed a single time. V is TRBV7-3 and J is TRBJ2-2, with 7 nucleotides matching TRBD1. CDR1 SGHTA and CDR2 FQGTGA come from the germline V gene. The CDR3 has 13 amino acids. J was trimmed by 7 bases and V by 5 bases; bases with no gene match: 4. The CDR3 nucleotides are TGTGCCAGCAGCCGACAGGGTTTCGGGGAGCTGTTTTTT. Protein product: CASSRQGFGELFF.

This chain links TRBV19 with TRBJ2-7; D gene ambiguous. CDR3 length: 11 residues. Germline CDR1 LNHDA, CDR2 SQIVND (reference sequence). Trimming removed 7 bases from V and 3 bases from J, with 7 bases in between. The CDR3 DNA sequence: TGTGCCAGTACCGGCGGCTACGAGCAGTACTTC. Translated, it gives CASTGGYEQYF.

CDR3 sequence: CASSIDRGYEQYF. In nucleotides, the CDR3 is TGTGCCAGCAGCATAGACAGGGGCTACGAGCAGTACTTC. The chain employs TRBV5-4 and TRBJ2-7; TRBD1 aligns across 8 bases. The germline CDR1 and CDR2 sequences are SGHNT and YYREEE (reference sequence). The trim removed 4 bases at V and 3 bases at J, leaving 3 bases unmatched. The CDR3 totals 13 residues.

J is TRBJ1-4 and V is TRBV19, with a possible D match to TRBD1 (6 bases). The germline CDR1 and CDR2 sequences are LNHDA and SQIVND (reference sequence). The CDR3 has 14 amino acids. Trimming left V 4 bases short and J 8 bases short, with 14 bases between. The CDR3 loop is CASSKQGFGEKLFF. CDR3 nucleotides: TGTGCCAGTAGTAAACAGGGCTTTGGGGAAAAACTGTTTTTT.

This rearrangement joins TRBV9 to TRBJ1-6, with 7 bases aligning to TRBD1. The CDR3 has 15 amino acids. Germline-derived CDR1 and CDR2 are SGDLS and YYNGEE. V was pared by 3 bases and J by 6 bases, with 6 bases of the junction left unmatched. DNA for the CDR3: TGTGCCAGCAGCGCCGAGGGGGCTGGTAATTCACCCCTCCACTTT. Its protein product is CASSAEGAGNSPLHF.

The rearrangement joins TRBV5-1 to TRBJ2-7; D is undetermined. Trimming removed 0 bases at V and 3 bases at J, with 10 bases between. The CDR3 runs 14 residues. The germline V gene encodes CDR1 SGHRS and CDR2 YFSETQ. This CDR3 is CASSLASLNYEQYF. In DNA form, the CDR3 reads TGCGCCAGCAGCTTGGCCTCCCTAAACTACGAGCAGTACTTC.

This chain connects TRBV7-3 to TRBJ1-1; possible D gene TRBD1, 6 bases. Between the trimmed V and J ends, which lost 5 bases and 5 bases, there was a span of 12 bases. CDR3 length: 13 residues. Germline values: CDR1 SGHTA, CDR2 FQGTGA. CDR3 amino acids: CASSPTGQTEAFF. The DNA for the CDR3 is TGTGCCAGCAGCCCAACAGGGCAGACTGAAGCTTTCTTT.

The chain is built from TRBV6-1 and TRBJ2-3; D remains ambiguous. This CDR3 is 16 amino acids long. With 4 bases removed from V and 0 bases from J, the gap between germline ends came to 14 bases. Per germline, CDR1 MNHNS and CDR2 SASEGT. CDR3 sequence reads: CASSAQHAVSTDTQYF. The DNA for the CDR3 is TGTGCCAGCAGTGCCCAACATGCCGTAAGCACAGATACGCAGTATTTT.

This rearrangement joins TRBV15 to TRBJ2-3; unclear D gene. With 5 bases removed from V and 2 bases from J, the gap between germline ends came to 5 bases. The CDR3 runs 12 residues. Germline V lookup: CDR1 LNHNV, CDR2 YYDKDF (reference sequence). The DNA for the CDR3 is TGTGCCACCAGCTCAGACACAGATACGCAGTATTTT. Translating it yields CATSSDTDTQYF.

DNA of the CDR3: TGTGCCAGCAGTGACTTCGCGGACACAGATACGCAGTATTTT. Amino acids: CASSDFADTDTQYF. The chain recombines TRBV6-4 with TRBJ2-3; D is ambiguous. This CDR3 has 14 residues. With 1 base removed from V and 2 bases from J, the gap between germline ends came to 7 bases. The germline gives CDR1 MRHNA, CDR2 SNTAGT.

This clone came up a few times. The rearrangement links TRBV28 to TRBJ1-2; 7 bases fit TRBD1. CDR1 and CDR2 from the germline V gene are MDHEN and SYDVKM. CDR3 size: 12 residues. Trimming removed 4 bases from V and 5 bases from J; junction bases left unmatched: 1. CDR3 sequence: CASSSGGYGYTF. DNA of the CDR3: TGTGCCAGCAGTTCAGGGGGATATGGCTACACCTTC.

The V call is TRBV28, the J call TRBJ2-1; the match to TRBD1 covers 10 bases. The CDR3 has 15 residues. J lost 4 bases, V lost 9 bases, and 9 bases had no gene match. The germline V gene encodes CDR1 MDHEN and CDR2 SYDVKM. CDR3 loop: CASVTGTGVYNEQFF. The CDR3 DNA reads TGTGCCAGTGTAACCGGGACAGGGGTGTACAATGAGCAGTTCTTC.

This chain joins TRBV5-4 and TRBJ2-7; possibly TRBD2 for D (6 bases). The CDR3 is 16 residues long. Per the germline V gene, CDR1 is SGHNT and CDR2 is YYREEE (reference sequence). V was cut by 0 bases and J by 2 bases, with 15 bases left in between. In nucleotides, the CDR3 is TGTGCCAGCAGCTTGGACGGGGGAATCAATACCTACGAGCAGTACTTC. It encodes CASSLDGGINTYEQYF.

This chain links TRBV6-5 with TRBJ2-3, with D possibly being TRBD2 (5 bases). Germline CDR1 is MNHEY and CDR2 is SVGAGI. V shed 6 bases and J shed 6 bases, with 13 bases lying between them. CDR3 length equals 13 residues. This chain's CDR3 is CASSPGLADTQYF. The CDR3 DNA reads TGTGCCAGCAGCCCCGGCCTAGCTGATACGCAGTATTTT.

The chain recombines TRBV9 with TRBJ1-1; D may be TRBD1 (5 bases). The V end lost 4 bases, the J end lost 4 bases, and 14 bases lay between the germline ends. Germline V gene data show CDR1 as SGDLS and CDR2 as YYNGEE. The CDR3 is 14 residues long. The CDR3 reads CASSLEGSGTEAFF. CDR3 DNA: TGTGCCAGCAGCTTAGAGGGGTCGGGCACTGAAGCTTTCTTT.

V gene TRBV10-3 combines with J gene TRBJ2-7; the match to TRBD1 covers 9 bases. Germline V gene sequence: CDR1 ENHRY, CDR2 SYGVKD. V gave up 6 bases and J gave up 2 bases; unmatched junction bases: 8. The CDR3 runs 15 residues. The CDR3 loop is CAISAGQGRTYEQYF. DNA of the CDR3: TGTGCCATCAGCGCAGGACAGGGGCGAACCTACGAGCAGTACTTC.

The V gene is TRBV5-6, the J gene TRBJ2-1; 7 bases are shared with TRBD2. This CDR3 spans 16 amino acids. Trimming removed 0 bases from V and 0 bases from J; junction bases left unmatched: 3. Germline V gene lookup returns CDR1 SGHDT and CDR2 YYEEEE. The CDR3 DNA reads TGTGCCAGCAGCTTGGCAGCGGGGAGCTCCTACAATGAGCAGTTCTTC. Amino acids: CASSLAAGSSYNEQFF.

The rearrangement uses TRBV27 and TRBJ2-5; unclear D gene. The V and J ends lost 5 bases and 4 bases respectively, with 17 bases between them. The CDR3 has 15 amino acids. The germline gives CDR1 MNHEY, CDR2 SMNVEV (reference sequence). CDR3 nucleotide sequence: TGTGCCAGCAGTCCCCTCCAAGTGTCAGGAGAGACCCAGTACTTC. Translating it yields CASSPLQVSGETQYF.

This clone showed up just a few times. The rearrangement joins TRBV6-1 to TRBJ1-3; TRBD1 agrees at 7 bases. Germline assignment: CDR1 MNHNS and CDR2 SASEGT. Trimming took 8 bases from V and 2 from J; bases not matched to a gene: 6. The CDR3 runs 14 residues. In DNA form, the CDR3 reads TGTGCCAGCCGCTCAGGGGGTACTGGAAACACCATATATTTT. It encodes CASRSGGTGNTIYF.

The CDR3 DNA reads as TGTGCCAGCGGACCAGGGGGCTTGGAAGTTTCGGGCAATCAGCCCCAGCATTTT. Translated: CASGPGGLEVSGNQPQHF. The gene calls are TRBV28 and TRBJ1-5; TRBD1 aligns across 8 bases. Germline V gene lookup returns CDR1 MDHEN and CDR2 SYDVKM. The CDR3 spans 18 residues. V trimming: 8 bases; J trimming: 2 bases; junction bases outside the gene matches: 17.